The entry below describes one T cell receptor beta chain. Antigen: not known. Germline CDR1 reads MNHNS; CDR2 reads SASEGT. The CDR3 extends over 16 amino acids. V shed 3 bases, J shed 6 bases, and the junction held 12 bases outside the gene matches. This record belongs to a study of cytomegalovirus exposure and HLA in healthy donors. Findings and limits, study-wide: Indistinguishable V segments such as TRBV6-2 and TRBV6-3 were excluded.

PCR amplification relied on 60 Vbeta primers (plus 13 Jbeta primers). Authors' data handling: The count from a later analysis was some 80 million unique TCR beta chains, 9 million to 12 million of them shared. Generated by immunoSEQ multiplex PCR, the TCRdb table keeps only in-frame clones and is missing some. That table gives V, J and clone size, and the DNA gave D and trimming. The sample holds about 130,000 clones, over 70% seen once. This receptor was identified in a man in his forties in good health and CMV-seropositive. The sample was PBMCs. V usage is TRBV6-1 and J usage is TRBJ2-7; 9 nucleotides match TRBD2. CDR3 coding DNA: TGTGCCAGCAGTGAGAGGCGGGGGGGCGTTCTACGCGAGCAGTACTTC. Its protein is CASSERRGGVLREQYF.